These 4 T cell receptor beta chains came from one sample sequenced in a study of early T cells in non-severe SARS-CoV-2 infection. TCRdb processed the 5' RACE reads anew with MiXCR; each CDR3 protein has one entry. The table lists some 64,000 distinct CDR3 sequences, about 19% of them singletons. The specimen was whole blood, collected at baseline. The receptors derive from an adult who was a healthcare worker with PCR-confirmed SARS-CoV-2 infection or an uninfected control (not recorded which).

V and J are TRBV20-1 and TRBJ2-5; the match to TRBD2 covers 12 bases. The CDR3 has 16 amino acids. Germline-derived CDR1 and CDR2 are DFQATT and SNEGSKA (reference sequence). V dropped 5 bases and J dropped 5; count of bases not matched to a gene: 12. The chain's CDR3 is CSARTSGDIPTETQYF. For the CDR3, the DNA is TGCAGTGCTCGGACTAGCGGGGACATACCGACGGAGACCCAGTACTTC.

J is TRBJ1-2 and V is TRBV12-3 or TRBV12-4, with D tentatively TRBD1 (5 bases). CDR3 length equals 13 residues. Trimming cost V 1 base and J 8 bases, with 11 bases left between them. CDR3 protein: CASSLGAGLGYTF. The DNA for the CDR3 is TGTGCCAGCAGTTTAGGGGCAGGGCTGGGCTACACCTTC.

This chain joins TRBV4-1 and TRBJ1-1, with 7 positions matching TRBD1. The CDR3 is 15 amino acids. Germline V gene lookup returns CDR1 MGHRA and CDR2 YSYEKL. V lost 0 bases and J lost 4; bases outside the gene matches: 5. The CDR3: CASSQDGQGGTEAFF. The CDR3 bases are TGCGCCAGCAGCCAAGACGGCCAGGGGGGCACTGAAGCTTTCTTT.

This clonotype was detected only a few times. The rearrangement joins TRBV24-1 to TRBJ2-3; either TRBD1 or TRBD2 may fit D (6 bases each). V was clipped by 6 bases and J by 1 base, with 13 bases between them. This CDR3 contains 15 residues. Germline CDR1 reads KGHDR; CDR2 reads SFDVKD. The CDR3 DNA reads TGTGCCACCAGTTACGGGGGCGGCGGCACAGATACGCAGTATTTT. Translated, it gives CATSYGGGGTDTQYF.